This T cell receptor beta chain was found in a study of T cell responses to AZD1222 COVID-19 vaccine. General study findings and limits: Seropositive at baseline were only a handful of AZD1222 recipients. Unmutated variant regions are reportedly the target of nearly half of TCRs that are spike-specific. Mostly white British, mostly female donors; authors suggested clonal diversity may be underestimated. Mapped onto spike, vaccine-associated CD4 TCRs spanned it and were dominant at 160-218 and 743-854.

A word on this clone: Its antigen is currently unknown.

TCRdb's table, derived via immunoSEQ multiplex PCR, lists solely in-frame clones and lacks some. The sample holds roughly 130,000 clones, just over 85% seen once. Trimming took 3 bases from V and 6 from J, leaving 8 bases between them. The CDR3 is 12 amino acids. Germline CDR1 reads LNHDA; CDR2 reads SQIVND (reference sequence). This clonotype originated in an adult in good health. Sequences were derived from peripheral blood, sampled on day 0 of AZD1222 vaccination. The chain joins TRBV19 to TRBJ1-2; weak D call: TRBD1 (5 bases). The CDR3 loop reads CASSIRGDGYTF. The CDR3 nucleotides are TGTGCCAGTAGTATTAGGGGTGATGGCTACACCTTC.